These 16 T cell receptor beta chains share one sample of origin, sequenced in a study of early T cells in non-severe SARS-CoV-2 infection. TCRdb processed the 5' RACE reads anew with MiXCR; each CDR3 protein has one entry. The table includes some 40,000 distinct CDR3 sequences, roughly 5.3% detected once. The sequencing sample was made of whole blood. These receptors were taken from an adult who was a healthcare worker with PCR-confirmed SARS-CoV-2 infection or an uninfected control (not recorded which).

This rearrangement joins TRBV5-4 to TRBJ1-4, with 12 nucleotides matching TRBD1. V dropped 4 bases and J dropped 7; count of bases not matched to a gene: 5. There are 15 residues in the CDR3. The germline CDR1 and CDR2 sequences are SGHNT and YYREEE (reference sequence). The CDR3 loop is CASSGGTGGSEKLFF. The DNA of the CDR3 is TGTGCCAGCAGCGGGGGGACAGGGGGCTCTGAAAAACTGTTTTTT.

The rearrangement links TRBV30 to TRBJ1-1; 8 bases are a match to TRBD1. V was pared by 2 bases and J by 5 bases, with 7 bases of the junction left unmatched. The CDR3 extends over 14 amino acids. Germline CDR1 is GTSNPN and CDR2 is SVGIG (reference sequence). Written as DNA, the CDR3 is TGTGCCTGGAGTTTCCAAACAGGGGGGACTGAAGCTTTCTTT. This translates into CAWSFQTGGTEAFF.

The sample holds many counts of this clonotype. V is TRBV6-5 and J is TRBJ2-5; no firm D call. Trimming removed 5 bases from V and 7 bases from J, with 11 bases in between. The CDR3 contains 12 residues. Germline V gives CDR1 MNHEY, CDR2 SVGAGI. The CDR3 loop is CASSPATGTQYF. In DNA, the CDR3 is TGTGCCAGCAGTCCGGCGACCGGGACCCAGTACTTC.

This clonotype was observed many times. The chain recombines TRBV10-3 with TRBJ2-2, with 8 bases that match TRBD1. Germline values: CDR1 ENHRY, CDR2 SYGVKD. CDR3 size: 15 residues. J was trimmed by 3 bases and V by 4 bases; bases with no gene match: 4. CDR3 in amino acids: CAISAQTGDTGELFF. The CDR3 DNA reads TGTGCCATCAGTGCCCAGACAGGGGACACCGGGGAGCTGTTTTTT.

Many counts were recorded for this clonotype. The chain is built from TRBV19 and TRBJ1-4; maybe TRBD1 (5 bases). The CDR3 covers 16 residues. V was cut by 9 bases and J by 4 bases, with 21 bases left in between. From germline, CDR1 is LNHDA and CDR2 SQIVND (reference sequence). The CDR3 loop is CASETKGRGGNEKLFF. In DNA form, the CDR3 reads TGTGCCAGCGAAACCAAGGGGCGCGGGGGTAATGAAAAACTGTTTTTT.

This clonotype was seen repeatedly, ten times or more. V is TRBV7-3 and J is TRBJ2-3; D may be TRBD2 (5 bases). Germline V gene lookup returns CDR1 SGHTA and CDR2 FQGTGA. Trimming pared 1 base from V and 6 bases from J, leaving 17 bases between. This CDR3 spans 16 amino acids. CDR3 region: CASSLMVGARVDTQYF. The DNA of the CDR3 is TGTGCCAGCAGCTTAATGGTGGGAGCCCGGGTGGATACGCAGTATTTT.

This clonotype was picked up many times. This chain joins TRBV7-2 and TRBJ2-5; D gene ambiguous. Germline V gene lookup returns CDR1 SGHTA and CDR2 FQGNSA. The CDR3 sequence is 16 residues long. The germline V and J ends were trimmed by 0 bases and 1 base, with 12 bases remaining between them. The CDR3 DNA is TGTGCCAGCAGCTTAGCCATGGTCCCCGGCCAAGAGACCCAGTACTTC. Translating gives CASSLAMVPGQETQYF.

This clonotype was counted many times. The chain recombines TRBV7-2 with TRBJ2-3; 10 bases are a match to TRBD2. J was trimmed by 3 bases and V by 0 bases; bases with no gene match: 6. CDR1 is SGHTA, CDR2 FQGNSA, per germline. There are 17 residues in the CDR3. CDR3 coding DNA: TGTGCCAGCAGCTTAGCGCTTTCTAGCGGGAGAACAGATACGCAGTATTTT. Protein: CASSLALSSGRTDTQYF.

This sequence joins TRBV6-2 or TRBV6-3 and TRBJ2-2, with D unclear. Trimming left V 2 bases short and J 5 bases short, with 15 bases between. The CDR3 has 16 residues. The germline V gene has CDR1 MNHEY and CDR2 SVGEGT. CDR3 residues: CASSYKERLLTGELFF. The CDR3 nucleotides are TGTGCCAGCAGTTACAAAGAGCGTTTGCTTACCGGGGAGCTGTTTTTT.

Only a few counts were recorded for this clonotype. This rearrangement joins TRBV5-1 to TRBJ2-1; TRBD2 agrees at 14 bases. CDR3 length: 17 residues. Per germline, CDR1 SGHRS and CDR2 YFSETQ. V trimming: 4 bases; J trimming: 3 bases; junction bases outside the gene matches: 6. The CDR3 region has the DNA TGCGCCAGCAGCGAAGGGACTAGCGGGAGTTTCTACAATGAGCAGTTCTTC. Translation gives CASSEGTSGSFYNEQFF.

This clonotype was seen only a few times. The J gene is TRBJ2-5, the V gene TRBV4-1, with 14 bases matching TRBD2. CDR3 length: 17 amino acids. Germline V gives CDR1 MGHRA, CDR2 YSYEKL. Trimming at V came to 0 bases and at J to 1 base, leaving 1 base not matched to a gene. CDR3 coding DNA: TGCGCCAGCAGCCAAGAAGGGACTAGCGGGGGCCAAGAGACCCAGTACTTC. It encodes CASSQEGTSGGQETQYF.

This clonotype appeared many times. The V gene is TRBV20-1, the J gene TRBJ2-3; either TRBD1 or TRBD2 may fit D (6 bases each). Germline CDR1 is DFQATT and CDR2 is SNEGSKA (reference sequence). The CDR3 is 13 amino acids. The CDR3 bases are TGCAGCCAGGGGACTTTGGGCACAGATACGCAGTATTTT. This codes for CSQGTLGTDTQYF.

This clonotype was seen at least ten times. The rearrangement uses TRBV12-3 or TRBV12-4 and TRBJ1-2; D might be TRBD1 (5 bases). Trimming stripped 8 bases from V and 4 bases from J, with 8 bases between. The CDR3 is 11 amino acids. This chain's CDR3 is CASGGGYGYTF. The CDR3, as DNA: TGTGCCAGCGGGGGGGGCTATGGCTACACCTTC.

This clonotype has ten or more counts. The chain couples TRBV19 to TRBJ2-1; 13 nucleotides agree with TRBD2. Germline V lookup: CDR1 LNHDA, CDR2 SQIVND (reference sequence). The CDR3 consists of 14 residues. J lost 5 bases, V lost 10 bases, and 5 bases had no gene match. CDR3 protein: CATRTSGGHNEQFF. DNA for the CDR3: TGTGCCACCAGGACTAGCGGGGGACACAATGAGCAGTTCTTC. Full variable domain (remainder filled in from reference TRBV19 and TRBJ2-1): DGGITQSPKYLFRKEGQNVTLSCEQNLNHDAMYWYRQDPGQGLRLIYYSQIVNDFQKGDIAEGYSVSREKKESFPLTVTSAQKNPTAFYLCATRTSGGHNEQFFGPGTRLTVL.

Ten or more counts support this clonotype. The chain recombines TRBV7-2 with TRBJ2-1, with unresolved D. V gave up 5 bases and J gave up 1 base, with 12 bases separating them. CDR3 length: 15 residues. Germline V CDR1 and CDR2: SGHTA, FQGNSA. CDR3: CASSPPKGSYNEQFF. The CDR3 bases are TGTGCCAGCAGCCCCCCTAAGGGTTCCTACAATGAGCAGTTCTTC.

The sample holds many counts of this clonotype. The chain carries TRBV18 and TRBJ1-6, with 9 positions matching TRBD1. Germline trimming cut 4 bases from V and 7 bases from J; bases unmatched to any gene: 5. The CDR3 runs 15 residues. CDR1 KGHSH and CDR2 LQKENI come from the germline V gene. The CDR3 loop reads CASSLNRGQNSPLHF. The CDR3 DNA is TGTGCCAGCTCACTGAACAGGGGGCAAAATTCACCCCTCCACTTT.